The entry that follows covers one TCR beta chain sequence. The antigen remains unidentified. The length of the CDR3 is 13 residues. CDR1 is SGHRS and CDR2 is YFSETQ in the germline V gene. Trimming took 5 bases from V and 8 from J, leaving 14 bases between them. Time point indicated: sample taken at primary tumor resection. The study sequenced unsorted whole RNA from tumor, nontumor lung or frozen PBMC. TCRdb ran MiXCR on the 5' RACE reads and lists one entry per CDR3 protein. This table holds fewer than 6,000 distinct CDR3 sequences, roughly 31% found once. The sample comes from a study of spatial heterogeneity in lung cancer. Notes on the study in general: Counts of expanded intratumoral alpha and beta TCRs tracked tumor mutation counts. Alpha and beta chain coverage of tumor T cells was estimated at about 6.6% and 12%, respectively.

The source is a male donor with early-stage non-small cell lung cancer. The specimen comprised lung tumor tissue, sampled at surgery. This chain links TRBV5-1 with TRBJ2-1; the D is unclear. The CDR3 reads CASRPSSSDEQFF. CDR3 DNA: TGCGCCAGCAGGCCTAGTTCGTCGGATGAGCAGTTCTTC. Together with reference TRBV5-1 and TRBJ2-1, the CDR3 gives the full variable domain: KAGVTQTPRYLIKTRGQQVTLSCSPISGHRSVSWYQQTPGQGLQFLFEYFSETQRNKGNFPGRFSGRQFSNSRSEMNVSTLELGDSALYLCASRPSSSDEQFFGPGTRLTVL.